This T cell receptor (beta chain) was recovered during a study of blood T cell repertoires in COVID-19. On the study more broadly: Whether acute or convalescent, the COVID-19 samples came from the United States, Italy and Spain. Sample material is recorded as cDNA or gDNA derived from T cells, B-cell-depleted T cells, or PBMCs.

In the authors' methods: Reference gene primers were amplified, and this amplification served to estimate nucleated cell counts. TCRdb's table, derived via immunoSEQ multiplex PCR, lists solely in-frame clones and lacks some. The V and J calls and clone size were taken over from that table, and D and trimming were inferred from the DNA. Of 70,000 to 95,000 clones in the sample, just under 80% are singletons; the top ten hold roughly 16%. J lost 7 bases, V lost 6 bases, and 7 bases had no gene match. Germline CDR1 MDHEN, CDR2 SYDVKM. This CDR3 has 13 residues. This chain links TRBV28 with TRBJ1-2; 8 bases are shared with TRBD1. Sequencing was done on a sample of peripheral blood. The sequence came from a human donor in a cohort sampled during active COVID-19. The CDR3 spells CASSYQGAIGYTF. The CDR3 DNA sequence: TGTGCCAGCAGCTATCAGGGGGCTATTGGCTACACCTTC.